The source of this T cell receptor (beta chain) is a study of beta chain features in type 1 diabetes. At the level of the study: All of the samples together had 95 million to 140 million sorted cells examined.

Study-wide findings and caveats: Any HLA-type effect on TCRB rearrangement remained unresolved here. Researchers report that Type 1 diabetes patients had moderately but significantly shorter TCRB CDR3s across all four CD4+ subsets.

A remark on this clone: Its cognate antigen is unknown.

Sorted CD4+ subsets: naive, central memory, regulatory, stem cell-like memory (CD45RO/CCR7/CD25/CD127/CD95/CD27 panel). Each sorted fraction was over 95% pure. The germline gives CDR1 SGHAT, CDR2 FQDESV (reference sequence). The CDR3 totals 15 residues. With 5 bases clipped from V and 7 bases from J, the junction kept 8 bases outside the gene matches. The entirety of the isolated RNA underwent reverse transcription, so expressed TCRB transcripts were sequenced. Some clones are missing from TCRdb's copy, which holds only in-frame ones; the method was immunoSEQ multiplex PCR. The data contain some 150,000 clones, approximately 8.8% of them seen just once; the ten biggest clones take up approximately 0.7%.

Sample: central memory CD4+ T cells from blood. The TCR was taken from a woman aged 30 to 39 with type 1 diabetes. The chain carries TRBV11-1 and TRBJ2-2; the match to TRBD1 covers 9 bases. The CDR3 DNA reads TGTGCCAGCAGCCCACCGGGACAGGGAATCGGGGAGCTGTTTTTT. As protein: CASSPPGQGIGELFF.